The 19 T cell receptor beta chains given below trace back to one sample, sequenced in a study of blood T cells in healthy people across ages. It was with a sample-barcoded 5' primer and a J-beta primer mix that a second PCR of about 6 to 12 cycles was run. TCRdb reprocessed the 5' RACE reads via MiXCR and lists one record per CDR3 protein. The sample yields roughly 500,000 distinct CDR3 sequences, roughly 28% seen once. Material for sequencing was blood. Receptors were obtained from a woman aged 70-85 years in good health.

The gene calls are TRBV6-2 or TRBV6-3 and TRBJ1-1; D possibly corresponds to TRBD1 (6 bases). CDR1 and CDR2 from the germline V gene are MNHEY and SVGEGT. The CDR3 runs 13 residues. V was cut by 7 bases and J by 0 bases, with 9 bases left in between. The CDR3 protein is CASIRGMNTEAFF. The CDR3, as DNA: TGTGCCAGCATCAGGGGTATGAACACTGAAGCTTTCTTT.

V and J are TRBV18 and TRBJ1-2; D is ambiguous. The CDR3 runs 15 residues. With 5 bases removed from V and 2 bases from J, the gap between germline ends came to 15 bases. Germline V CDR1 and CDR2: KGHSH, LQKENI. CDR3 loop: CASSTISDGNYGYTF. The CDR3 DNA follows: TGTGCCAGCTCAACCATCTCGGACGGAAACTATGGCTACACCTTC.

This rearrangement joins TRBV7-2 to TRBJ2-6; unclear D gene. In germline, CDR1 is SGHTA, CDR2 FQGNSA. The CDR3 totals 17 residues. The V end was cut by 0 bases, the J end by 0 bases, with 9 bases between. Here the CDR3 reads CASSLAHFSSGANVLTF. CDR3 coding DNA: TGTGCCAGCAGCTTAGCTCACTTTAGCTCTGGGGCCAACGTCCTGACTTTC.

The chain combines TRBV5-1 with TRBJ2-1, with a possible D match to TRBD1 (6 bases). The V end lost 4 bases, the J end lost 0 bases, and 26 bases lay between the germline ends. The CDR3 runs 20 residues. Germline CDR1 is SGHRS and CDR2 is YFSETQ. CDR3 DNA: TGCGCCAGCAGCCCTCCCTCCGGGACATCCTATCTCAGCTCCTACAATGAGCAGTTCTTC. Its translation: CASSPPSGTSYLSSYNEQFF.

This clonotype was picked up a small number of times. V usage is TRBV4-3 and J usage is TRBJ2-5; 7 bases agree with TRBD2. From germline, CDR1 is LGHNA and CDR2 YSLEER. Losses at the gene ends were 4 bases for V and 3 bases for J; bases not matched to a gene: 11. This CDR3 comprises 16 residues. The CDR3 sequence: CASSPGGGAGKETQYF. The CDR3, as DNA: TGCGCCAGCAGCCCGGGGGGAGGAGCTGGAAAAGAGACCCAGTACTTC.

This clonotype was detected only a few times. The chain couples TRBV7-9 to TRBJ2-7; 7 bases line up with TRBD1. The CDR3 is made up of 13 amino acids. The junction had 4 bases not matched to a gene; V was cut back by 5 bases and J by 3 bases. From germline, CDR1 is SEHNR and CDR2 FQNEAQ (reference sequence). CDR3 in DNA: TGTGCCAGCAGCCATACAGGGGTCTACGAGCAGTACTTC. As protein: CASSHTGVYEQYF.

This clonotype was observed a few times. The chain links TRBV7-9 to TRBJ1-4; TRBD1 aligns across 8 bases. Germline-derived CDR1 and CDR2 are SEHNR and FQNEAQ (reference sequence). The junction had 5 bases not matched to a gene; V was cut back by 3 bases and J by 8 bases. CDR3 size: 14 residues. The chain's CDR3 is CASSFDRGSEKLFF. The CDR3 bases are TGTGCCAGCAGCTTTGACAGGGGAAGCGAAAAACTGTTTTTT.

The V and J genes are TRBV10-3 and TRBJ2-5; D not resolved. Germline loops: CDR1 ENHRY, CDR2 SYGVKD. CDR3 length: 14 residues. V shed 0 bases and J shed 7 bases, with 12 bases lying between them. CDR3 sequence (DNA): TGTGCCATCAGTGAGTCGACAACGAATAGGACCCAGTACTTC. Amino acid sequence: CAISESTTNRTQYF.

This clonotype was seen a handful of times. This chain links TRBV10-3 with TRBJ2-5, with 12 nucleotides matching TRBD2. The J call may be in error: the DNA end matches TRBJ2-1 better. The germline gives CDR1 ENHRY, CDR2 SYGVKD. The CDR3 totals 14 residues. CDR3 amino acids: CAISASGGANEQFF. For the CDR3, the DNA is TGTGCCATCAGTGCTAGCGGGGGGGCCAATGAGCAGTTCTTC.

V gene TRBV20-1 combines with J gene TRBJ1-4; possible D gene TRBD1, 5 bases. The CDR3 runs 14 residues. The germline V and J ends were trimmed by 5 bases and 10 bases, with 20 bases remaining between them. The germline CDR1 and CDR2 sequences are DFQATT and SNEGSKA (reference sequence). The CDR3 sequence: CSAGSGAQGGKLFF. DNA of the CDR3: TGCAGTGCTGGTTCTGGGGCCCAAGGTGGAAAACTGTTTTTT.

This clonotype was found many times. The chain has TRBV7-3 and TRBJ1-6; no firm D call. CDR3 size: 15 residues. The germline gives CDR1 SGHTA, CDR2 FQGTGA. V was clipped by 2 bases and J by 9 bases, with 14 bases between them. CDR3 amino acids: CASSLGTHGSSPLHF. The CDR3 DNA sequence: TGTGCCAGCAGCTTAGGTACCCATGGGAGTTCACCCCTCCACTTT.

With regard to this clonotype: One junction end disagrees with the germline gene, perhaps due to a read error. J is TRBJ2-4 and V is TRBV7-9; the D gene is possibly TRBD1 (5 bases). Germline values: CDR1 SEHNR, CDR2 FQNEAQ (reference sequence). The CDR3 covers 15 residues. CDR3 sequence: CASSSPGRAENIQYF. DNA for the CDR3: TGTGCCAGCAGCTCCCCGGGCAGGGCGGAAAATATTCAGTACTTC.

The rearrangement joins TRBV20-1 to TRBJ1-4; 7 positions match TRBD1. V shed 4 bases, J shed 5 bases, and the junction held 7 bases outside the gene matches. Germline V CDR1 and CDR2: DFQATT, SNEGSKA (reference sequence). This CDR3 has 14 amino acids. CDR3 loop: CSAIQGGGNEKLFF. CDR3 DNA sequence: TGCAGTGCTATCCAGGGGGGAGGGAATGAAAAACTGTTTTTT.

V is TRBV10-3 and J is TRBJ2-5; TRBD1 matches at 8 bases. The closer fit of TRBJ2-1 to the DNA end suggests the J call may be wrong. The length of the CDR3 is 13 residues. CDR1 ENHRY and CDR2 SYGVKD come from the germline V gene. The DNA for the CDR3 is TGTGCCATCAGCCCGGGACAGGAAGATGAGCAGTTCTTC. As protein: CAISPGQEDEQFF.

This sequence joins TRBV5-7 and TRBJ1-4; 9 bases match TRBD1. TRBV5-7 falls under the ORF class, with uncertain function. The CDR3 has 17 residues. J lost 8 bases, V lost 3 bases, and 14 bases had no gene match. The CDR3 nucleotides read TGTGCCAGCAGCTCCGACAGGGGGGACCTATCGAGAGAAAAACTGTTTTTT. Encoded protein: CASSSDRGDLSREKLFF.

The V gene is TRBV7-2, the J gene TRBJ1-5; D perhaps matches TRBD1 (6 bases). This CDR3 is built from 14 residues. CDR1 and CDR2 from the germline V gene are SGHTA and FQGNSA. V lost 5 bases and J 5 bases, leaving 13 bases between the germline ends. The CDR3: CASSTTGFYQPQHF. As DNA, the CDR3 is TGTGCCAGCAGCACAACAGGGTTTTATCAGCCCCAGCATTTT.

The chain couples TRBV7-3 to TRBJ1-1, with TRBD1 as a possible D gene (5 bases). V was trimmed by 0 bases and J by 3 bases, leaving 8 bases between them. The CDR3 is 14 amino acids. The germline gives CDR1 SGHTA, CDR2 FQGTGA. Here the CDR3 reads CASSLTDKDTEAFF. The CDR3 DNA reads as TGTGCCAGCAGCTTAACGGACAAGGACACTGAAGCTTTCTTT.

V and J are TRBV5-1 and TRBJ2-1, with 9 bases fitting TRBD1. The CDR3 is 15 residues long. Germline lookup yields CDR1 SGHRS and CDR2 YFSETQ. V was pared by 2 bases and J by 5 bases, with 5 bases of the junction left unmatched. The CDR3 nucleotides read TGCGCCAGCAGCTTAGACAGGGGGGATCACAATGAGCAGTTCTTC. Residues: CASSLDRGDHNEQFF. The full variable domain, with the rest looked up from reference TRBV5-1 and TRBJ2-1, is KAGVTQTPRYLIKTRGQQVTLSCSPISGHRSVSWYQQTPGQGLQFLFEYFSETQRNKGNFPGRFSGRQFSNSRSEMNVSTLELGDSALYLCASSLDRGDHNEQFFGPGTRLTVL.

This clonotype was recorded a few times. Its ends do not fully match the called genes, so a read error is possible. J is TRBJ1-6 and V is TRBV6-5; D remains ambiguous. The germline V gene encodes CDR1 MNHEY and CDR2 SVGAGI. CDR3 size: 14 residues. The CDR3 sequence is CAGSPRAPASPLHF. CDR3 in DNA: TGTGCCGGCAGCCCAAGGGCCCCAGCATCACCCCTCCACTTT.